A single sample is the source of the 28 T cell receptor beta chains below, sequenced in a study of blood T cells in healthy people across ages. Combining a sample-barcoded 5' primer with a J-beta primer mix, a second PCR ran for roughly 7 to 11 cycles. Each CDR3 protein is one row after TCRdb ran MiXCR on the 5' RACE reads. This table has roughly 1,700,000 distinct CDR3 sequences, approximately 30% appearing once. Sample: blood. All receptors derive from a woman aged 30 to 39 in good health.

The chain links TRBV5-1 to TRBJ2-1; 12 nucleotides align to TRBD2. This CDR3 has 16 residues. V was clipped by 6 bases and J by 1 base; unmatched bases: 5. Germline V CDR1 and CDR2: SGHRS, YFSETQ. The CDR3 DNA reads TGCGCCAGCACCCCACTAGCGGGGGGTTCCTACAATGAGCAGTTCTTC. Translating it yields CASTPLAGGSYNEQFF.

The chain links TRBV20-1 to TRBJ2-3, with D possibly matching TRBD2 (7 bases). This CDR3 is 16 amino acids long. Germline V gene data show CDR1 as DFQATT and CDR2 as SNEGSKA (reference sequence). Trimming took 3 bases from V and 0 from J, leaving 16 bases between them. The chain's CDR3 is CSARLGGGASTDTQYF. The DNA for the CDR3 is TGCAGTGCTAGGTTAGGTGGGGGGGCGAGCACAGATACGCAGTATTTT.

This clonotype was detected a few times. V usage is TRBV20-1 and J usage is TRBJ1-1; a weak D match, TRBD1 (6 bases). The CDR3 sequence is 14 residues long. Germline V gene sequence: CDR1 DFQATT, CDR2 SNEGSKA (reference sequence). Between the trimmed V and J ends, which lost 7 bases and 4 bases, there was a span of 19 bases. CDR3 sequence reads: CSGTRAGAGTEAFF. CDR3 DNA: TGCAGTGGAACTAGAGCGGGGGCGGGCACTGAAGCTTTCTTT.

This clonotype was picked up many times. The DNA of the CDR3 is TGCGCCAGCAGCCGGGGTATAACTGGGGACGACGAGCAGTACTTC. Translated: CASSRGITGDDEQYF. The rearrangement uses TRBV4-1 and TRBJ2-7; D tentatively reads TRBD1 or TRBD2 (5 bases each). Between the trimmed V and J ends, which lost 4 bases and 5 bases, there was a span of 18 bases. This CDR3 has 15 residues. Per the germline V gene, CDR1 is MGHRA and CDR2 is YSYEKL.

This sequence joins TRBV7-9 and TRBJ1-2, with no clear D. Germline CDR1 is SEHNR and CDR2 is FQNEAQ (reference sequence). The germline V and J ends were trimmed by 5 bases and 4 bases, with 8 bases remaining between them. This CDR3 comprises 12 residues. The CDR3 reads CASSTTIYGYTF. The CDR3 bases are TGTGCCAGCAGCACAACGATCTATGGCTACACCTTC. Complete variable domain (other parts from reference TRBV7-9 and TRBJ1-2): DTGVSQNPRHKITKRGQNVTFRCDPISEHNRLYWYRQTLGQGPEFLTYFQNEAQLEKSRLLSDRFSAERPKGSFSTLEIQRTEQGDSAMYLCASSTTIYGYTFGSGTRLTVV.

V and J are TRBV2 and TRBJ2-5, with D maybe TRBD1 (6 bases). V dropped 5 bases and J dropped 5 bases, with 12 bases sitting between them. Germline V gives CDR1 SNHLY, CDR2 FYNNEI. This CDR3 region has 13 residues. The CDR3 here is CASSWGTFETQYF. The CDR3 coding sequence is TGTGCCAGCAGTTGGGGGACATTTGAGACCCAGTACTTC.

The chain links TRBV27 to TRBJ2-7; 7 bases are shared with TRBD1. V lost 6 bases and J lost 0; bases outside the gene matches: 8. Germline assignment: CDR1 MNHEY and CDR2 SMNVEV (reference sequence). This CDR3 is built from 15 residues. This chain's CDR3 is CASSPIGTVSYEQYF. The CDR3 DNA reads as TGTGCCAGCAGCCCAATTGGGACAGTCTCCTACGAGCAGTACTTC.

This clonotype was picked up a small number of times. The chain employs TRBV6-5 and TRBJ2-4; TRBD1 matches 10 bases. The CDR3 covers 14 residues. Germline-derived CDR1 and CDR2 are MNHEY and SVGAGI. Losses at the gene ends were 6 bases for V and 13 bases for J; bases not matched to a gene: 12. CDR3 in amino acids: CASRRTGGFFGQYF. CDR3 in DNA: TGTGCCAGCAGGCGGACAGGGGGTTTCTTCGGGCAGTACTTC.

V and J are TRBV3-1 and TRBJ2-3, with TRBD2 matching 12 bases. Germline CDR1 is LGHDT and CDR2 is YNNKEL (reference sequence). The CDR3 length is 19 residues. J was trimmed by 0 bases and V by 4 bases; bases with no gene match: 11. The CDR3: CASSRYLGLAGISTDTQYF. CDR3 sequence (DNA): TGTGCCAGCAGCCGCTACCTAGGACTAGCGGGGATTAGCACAGATACGCAGTATTTT.

The chain employs TRBV5-1 and TRBJ2-5; 8 bases match TRBD2. The J segment lost 4 bases and the V segment lost 0 bases, leaving 5 bases of the junction unmatched. The CDR3 has 15 residues. Germline CDR1 SGHRS, CDR2 YFSETQ. This CDR3 is CASSLAGTSLETQYF. For the CDR3, the DNA is TGCGCCAGCAGCTTGGCCGGGACTAGTTTAGAGACCCAGTACTTC.

In this sample, this clonotype turned up many times. V and J are TRBV5-1 and TRBJ2-3; 9 nucleotides align to TRBD2. The CDR3 is 15 residues long. CDR1 is SGHRS, CDR2 YFSETQ, per germline. J was trimmed by 1 base and V by 1 base; bases with no gene match: 1. The CDR3 spells CASSLWTSGTDTQYF. In nucleotides, the CDR3 is TGCGCCAGCAGCTTGTGGACTAGCGGCACAGATACGCAGTATTTT. Supplemented by reference TRBV5-1 and TRBJ2-3, the full variable domain reads KAGVTQTPRYLIKTRGQQVTLSCSPISGHRSVSWYQQTPGQGLQFLFEYFSETQRNKGNFPGRFSGRQFSNSRSEMNVSTLELGDSALYLCASSLWTSGTDTQYFGPGTRLTVL.

This clonotype was detected only a few times. The rearrangement links TRBV20-1 to TRBJ2-7, with D hard to call. CDR1 is DFQATT and CDR2 is SNEGSKA in the germline V gene (reference sequence). The CDR3 sequence is 13 residues long. V was pared by 6 bases and J by 3 bases, with 15 bases between. CDR3 region: CSARPRVDYEQYF. CDR3 coding DNA: TGCAGTGCCAGACCCCGAGTCGACTACGAGCAGTACTTC.

The chain joins TRBV2 to TRBJ2-3; 9 positions match TRBD1. Trimming removed 6 bases from V and 4 bases from J; junction bases left unmatched: 5. From germline, CDR1 is SNHLY and CDR2 FYNNEI. The CDR3 length is 14 residues. The CDR3 region is CASRVDRGPDTQYF. The DNA for the CDR3 is TGTGCCAGCAGGGTGGACAGGGGCCCAGATACGCAGTATTTT.

The table lists this clonotype with a few counts. The chain joins TRBV5-5 to TRBJ1-2, with a weak D call TRBD1 (6 bases). V was trimmed by 2 bases and J by 6 bases, leaving 17 bases between them. Germline CDR1 is SGHKS and CDR2 is YYEKEE (reference sequence). The CDR3 contains 15 residues. The CDR3 nucleotides read TGTGCCAGCAGCTTTACCTCGGTCGGGGGCGATGGCTACACCTTC. This gives the protein CASSFTSVGGDGYTF.

To note about this clonotype: An end of the junction differs from the germline gene, which may be a read error. The chain couples TRBV4-1 to TRBJ1-2; D gene unclear. The CDR3 sequence is 16 residues long. CDR1 is MGHRA, CDR2 YSYEKL, per germline. As DNA, the CDR3 is TGTGCCAGCAGCACACAAGGGCCCTGGCAAATCGATGGCTACACCTTC. Protein product: CASSTQGPWQIDGYTF.

This clonotype was found once. The chain links TRBV2 to TRBJ2-1; 9 bases align to TRBD1. This CDR3 is 15 amino acids long. J was trimmed by 3 bases and V by 8 bases; bases with no gene match: 8. The V gene's germline CDR1 is SNHLY and CDR2 FYNNEI. CDR3 nucleotides: TGTGCCAGCGTTTGGGGGGACAGGGACTACAATGAGCAGTTCTTC. As protein: CASVWGDRDYNEQFF.

This clonotype appeared once. The genes are TRBV9 and TRBJ2-3; unclear D gene. Germline V gene data show CDR1 as SGDLS and CDR2 as YYNGEE. CDR3 length: 16 residues. V lost 4 bases to trimming and J lost 2 bases, with 17 bases between them. CDR3 region: CASSPRANKPTDTQYF. For the CDR3, the DNA is TGTGCCAGCAGCCCCCGGGCCAATAAACCCACAGATACGCAGTATTTT.

This clonotype came up many times. The genes are TRBV4-1 and TRBJ2-1; 14 positions agree with TRBD2. This CDR3 is built from 19 residues. Trimming removed 4 bases from V and 13 bases from J; junction bases left unmatched: 21. Germline V gene data show CDR1 as MGHRA and CDR2 as YSYEKL. This chain's CDR3 is CASSLAMGRGTSGGPSQFF. In DNA form, the CDR3 reads TGCGCCAGCAGCCTGGCTATGGGACGAGGGACTAGCGGGGGCCCCTCCCAGTTCTTC.

The chain employs TRBV2 and TRBJ2-1, with 8 bases lining up with TRBD1. Germline V lookup: CDR1 SNHLY, CDR2 FYNNEI. This CDR3 comprises 15 residues. V was clipped by 7 bases and J by 1 base; unmatched bases: 6. CDR3 protein: CASKTRDRSYNEQFF. In DNA, the CDR3 is TGTGCCAGCAAGACACGGGACAGGTCCTACAATGAGCAGTTCTTC.

This clonotype occurred a few times. The rearrangement joins TRBV20-1 to TRBJ1-1, with D hard to call. This CDR3 comprises 11 residues. With 1 base removed from V and 11 bases from J, the gap between germline ends came to 11 bases. CDR1 DFQATT and CDR2 SNEGSKA come from the germline V gene (reference sequence). CDR3 in DNA: TGCAGTGCTAGAGGGGGAGAAGGGGCTTTCTTT. Its translation is CSARGGEGAFF.

This clonotype was recorded a few times. This chain uses TRBV20-1 with TRBJ2-2; perhaps TRBD1 as D (5 bases). The V end was cut by 6 bases, the J end by 2 bases, with 13 bases between. Germline V gene lookup returns CDR1 DFQATT and CDR2 SNEGSKA (reference sequence). The length of the CDR3 is 14 residues. The CDR3 reads CSAVQELNTGELFF. CDR3 in DNA: TGCAGTGCCGTACAGGAATTAAACACCGGGGAGCTGTTTTTT.

The table lists this clonotype with many counts. The CDR3 sequence: CASSSGGARKDTQYF. The CDR3 nucleotides read TGTGCCAGCAGTTCCGGCGGGGCCCGAAAGGATACGCAGTATTTT. The chain is built from TRBV7-3 and TRBJ2-3, with D perhaps matching TRBD2 (6 bases). Trimming took off 6 bases at V and 6 bases at J, with 19 bases between the two ends. CDR1 and CDR2 (germline): SGHTA, FQGTGA. This CDR3 comprises 15 residues.

This clonotype was counted only a few times. The J gene is TRBJ1-4, the V gene TRBV20-1; 7 positions match TRBD1. V lost 0 bases and J lost 6; bases outside the gene matches: 7. Germline V CDR1 and CDR2: DFQATT, SNEGSKA (reference sequence). The CDR3 extends over 15 amino acids. CDR3 DNA sequence: TGCAGTGCTAGAGAGACGACAGGGCCGGATGAAAAACTGTTTTTT. Translating it yields CSARETTGPDEKLFF.

The count of this clonotype is one. The chain carries TRBV25-1 and TRBJ2-7; 7 nucleotides line up with TRBD2. V dropped 6 bases and J dropped 3; count of bases not matched to a gene: 8. The CDR3 covers 14 residues. The germline V gene encodes CDR1 MGHDK and CDR2 SYGVNS. The CDR3 DNA reads TGTGCCAGCAGGGCCCCTAGCGGACGCTACGAGCAGTACTTC. Protein sequence: CASRAPSGRYEQYF.

A word on this clonotype: A much more abundant neighbour one base away suggests this may be a read error. This chain links TRBV3-1 with TRBJ1-2; D gene ambiguous. Germline loops: CDR1 LGHDT, CDR2 YNNKEL (reference sequence). The CDR3 extends over 12 amino acids. Between the trimmed V and J ends, which lost 0 bases and 3 bases, there was a span of 2 bases. The CDR3: CASSQEYYGYTF. For the CDR3, the DNA is TGTGCCAGCAGCCAAGAGTACTATGGCTACACCTTC.

As for this clonotype: This may be a read error, as it is one base from a much larger clone. The chain couples TRBV5-1 to TRBJ2-5, with D possibly matching TRBD1 (5 bases). CDR3 length: 14 amino acids. Germline V gives CDR1 SGHRS, CDR2 YFSETQ. Between the trimmed V and J ends, which lost 5 bases and 7 bases, there was a span of 18 bases. The CDR3 is CASRSGQVRGTQYF. The CDR3 DNA reads as TGCGCCAGCAGATCAGGGCAGGTGAGAGGGACCCAGTACTTC.

This clonotype showed up just a few times. V usage is TRBV5-1 and J usage is TRBJ2-5; 13 bases fit TRBD2. This CDR3 is 16 amino acids long. Germline trimming cut 0 bases from V and 5 bases from J; bases unmatched to any gene: 4. Germline CDR1 and CDR2: SGHRS and YFSETQ. This CDR3 reads CASSLGTSGSRETQYF. The DNA for the CDR3 is TGCGCCAGCAGCTTGGGGACTAGCGGGAGTCGGGAGACCCAGTACTTC.

This chain uses TRBV5-1 with TRBJ2-3, with a weak D call TRBD1 (6 bases). V was clipped by 2 bases and J by 7 bases, with 11 bases between them. This CDR3 contains 13 residues. Germline V gene sequence: CDR1 SGHRS, CDR2 YFSETQ. The CDR3 coding sequence is TGCGCCAGCAGCTTAGACAGGTTGAATACGCAGTATTTT. Residues: CASSLDRLNTQYF.